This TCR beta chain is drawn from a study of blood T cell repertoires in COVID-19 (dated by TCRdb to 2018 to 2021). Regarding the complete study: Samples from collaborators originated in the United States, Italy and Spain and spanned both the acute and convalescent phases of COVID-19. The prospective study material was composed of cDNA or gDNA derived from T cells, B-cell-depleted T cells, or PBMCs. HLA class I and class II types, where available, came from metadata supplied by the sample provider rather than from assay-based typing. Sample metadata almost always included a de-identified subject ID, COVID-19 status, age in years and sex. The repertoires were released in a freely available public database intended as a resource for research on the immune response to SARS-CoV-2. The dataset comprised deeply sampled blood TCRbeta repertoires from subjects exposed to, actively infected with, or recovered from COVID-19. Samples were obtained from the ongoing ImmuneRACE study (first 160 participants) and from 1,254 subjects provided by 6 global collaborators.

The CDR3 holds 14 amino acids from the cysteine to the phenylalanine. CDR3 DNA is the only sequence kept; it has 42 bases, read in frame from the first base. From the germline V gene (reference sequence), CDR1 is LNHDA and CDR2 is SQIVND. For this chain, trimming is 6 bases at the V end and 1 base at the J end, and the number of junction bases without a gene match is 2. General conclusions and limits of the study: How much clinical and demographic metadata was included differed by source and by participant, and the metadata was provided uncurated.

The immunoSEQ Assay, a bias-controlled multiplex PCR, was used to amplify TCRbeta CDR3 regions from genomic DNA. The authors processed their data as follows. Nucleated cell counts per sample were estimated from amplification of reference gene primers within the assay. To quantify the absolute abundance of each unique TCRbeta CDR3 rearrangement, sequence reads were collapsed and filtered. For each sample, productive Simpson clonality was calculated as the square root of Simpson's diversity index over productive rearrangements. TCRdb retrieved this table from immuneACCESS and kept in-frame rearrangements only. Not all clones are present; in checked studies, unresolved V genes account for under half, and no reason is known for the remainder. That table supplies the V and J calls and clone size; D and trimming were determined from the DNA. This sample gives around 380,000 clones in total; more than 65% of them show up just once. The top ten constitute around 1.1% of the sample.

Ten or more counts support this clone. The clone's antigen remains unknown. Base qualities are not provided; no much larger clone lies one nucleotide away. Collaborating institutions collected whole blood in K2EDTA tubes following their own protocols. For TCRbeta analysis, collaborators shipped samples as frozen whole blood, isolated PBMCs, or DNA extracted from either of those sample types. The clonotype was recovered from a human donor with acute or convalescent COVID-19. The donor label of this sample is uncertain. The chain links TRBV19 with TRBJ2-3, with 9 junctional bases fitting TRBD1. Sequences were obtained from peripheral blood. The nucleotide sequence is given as TGTGCCAGTAGGTGGACAGGGGGCACAGATACGCAGTATTTT. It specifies CASRWTGGTDTQYF.